Below, 19 T cell receptor beta chains from the same sample are listed, as sequenced in a study of Tregs in tolerant kidney transplant recipients. Using immunoSEQ multiplex PCR, the repertoire was profiled, and TCRdb retains in-frame clones only, with some absent. The table has some 65,000 clones, roughly 89% seen once; the top ten hold around 4.5%. The sample comprised CD4+ T cells from blood. The receptor set was obtained from a human donor in good health.

The rearrangement uses TRBV19 and TRBJ1-3; D is unresolved. Germline loops: CDR1 LNHDA, CDR2 SQIVND (reference sequence). The CDR3 has 14 amino acids. The germline V and J ends were trimmed by 6 bases and 6 bases, with 15 bases remaining between them. CDR3: CASRPPGAVNTIYF. Written as DNA, the CDR3 is TGTGCCAGTAGACCTCCAGGAGCAGTAAACACCATATATTTT.

This chain connects TRBV7-9 to TRBJ2-7; a weak D match, TRBD1 (6 bases). Germline V gene lookup returns CDR1 SEHNR and CDR2 FQNEAQ (reference sequence). The CDR3 contains 16 residues. V gave up 1 base and J gave up 4 bases, with 17 bases separating them. The CDR3 region has the DNA TGTGCCAGCAGCTTAGGGTCTGGCCCAGGGGAATACGAGCAGTACTTC. Translating it yields CASSLGSGPGEYEQYF.

This clone showed up just a few times. V usage is TRBV6-1 and J usage is TRBJ2-7; possibly TRBD2 for D (5 bases). This CDR3 has 13 amino acids. Germline loops: CDR1 MNHNS, CDR2 SASEGT. V was trimmed by 8 bases and J by 2 bases, leaving 13 bases between them. The CDR3 reads CASAASYTYEQYF. In DNA, the CDR3 is TGTGCCAGCGCGGCTAGCTACACCTACGAGCAGTACTTC.

The chain combines TRBV18 with TRBJ2-5; 9 nucleotides agree with TRBD1. Germline CDR1 and CDR2: KGHSH and LQKENI. The CDR3 consists of 15 residues. The J segment lost 5 bases and the V segment lost 0 bases, leaving 4 bases of the junction unmatched. The DNA for the CDR3 is TGTGCCAGCTCACCACCGTTAGGACAGGGGGAGACCCAGTACTTC. This codes for CASSPPLGQGETQYF.

This chain uses TRBV21-1 with TRBJ2-3. TRBV21-1 is deemed a pseudogene. The CDR3 sequence is 17 residues long. The CDR3 region is CASSKEQQGGSTDTQYF. CDR3 nucleotides: TGTGCCAGCAGCAAAGAACAGCAAGGCGGTAGCACAGATACGCAGTATTTT.

The J gene is TRBJ2-7, the V gene TRBV7-2; D unresolved. Trimming left V 1 base short and J 4 bases short, with 5 bases between. The germline V gene has CDR1 SGHTA and CDR2 FQGNSA. This CDR3 region has 12 residues. The CDR3, as DNA: TGTGCCAGCAGCTTAGTGGAATACGAGCAGTACTTC. It translates to CASSLVEYEQYF.

The sample holds one count of this clone. The genes are TRBV11-3 and TRBJ2-3, with D tentatively TRBD2 (6 bases). The CDR3 is 15 residues long. Germline-derived CDR1 and CDR2 are SGHNT and YENEEA. With 1 base removed from V and 1 base from J, the gap between germline ends came to 9 bases. The DNA of the CDR3 is TGTGCCAGCAGCTTAGCGGCGGGGCGCACAGATACGCAGTATTTT. The encoded protein is CASSLAAGRTDTQYF.

The chain recombines TRBV5-4 with TRBJ2-3; 7 bases fit TRBD2. With V trimmed by 4 bases and J by 2 bases, 10 bases remained unmatched. Per germline, CDR1 SGHNT and CDR2 YYREEE (reference sequence). This CDR3 region has 16 residues. The CDR3 here is CASSRKLAWDTDTQYF. CDR3 coding DNA: TGTGCCAGCAGCAGAAAACTAGCGTGGGACACAGATACGCAGTATTTT.

The J gene is TRBJ1-2, the V gene TRBV5-4, with D tentatively TRBD1 (5 bases). The CDR3 sequence is 13 residues long. V was pared by 2 bases and J by 5 bases, with 10 bases between. Germline CDR1 is SGHNT and CDR2 is YYREEE (reference sequence). CDR3 protein: CASSLQTVYGYTF. The CDR3 bases are TGTGCCAGCAGCTTACAGACAGTTTATGGCTACACCTTC.

The chain has TRBV6-6 and TRBJ2-2, with 9 bases identical to TRBD2. This CDR3 has 15 residues. Germline assignment: CDR1 MNHNY and CDR2 SVGAGI (reference sequence). J gave up 1 base and V 6 bases, and 3 bases lay outside the gene matches. CDR3 amino acids: CASRNSGGNTGELFF. CDR3 bases: TGTGCCAGCAGAAATAGCGGGGGGAACACCGGGGAGCTGTTTTTT.

This clone has a single count. This chain joins TRBV4-2 and TRBJ2-7, with 11 nucleotides matching TRBD2. This CDR3 comprises 18 residues. Germline V gene data show CDR1 as LGHNA and CDR2 as YNFKEQ. V trimming: 3 bases; J trimming: 4 bases; junction bases outside the gene matches: 14. CDR3 loop: CASSQELIAGGDTYEQYF. CDR3 DNA sequence: TGTGCCAGCAGCCAGGAGCTTATAGCGGGGGGGGATACTTACGAGCAGTACTTC.

This chain links TRBV4-1 with TRBJ2-6; D ambiguous. The V end lost 2 bases, the J end lost 0 bases, and 5 bases lay between the germline ends. The CDR3 consists of 15 residues. Germline assignment: CDR1 MGHRA and CDR2 YSYEKL. As DNA, the CDR3 is TGCGCCAGCAGCCAACGGAACTCTGGGGCCAACGTCCTGACTTTC. This encodes CASSQRNSGANVLTF.

V usage is TRBV30 and J usage is TRBJ1-1, with D tentatively TRBD1 (5 bases). The CDR3 is made up of 16 amino acids. The V gene lost 5 bases and the J gene lost 7 bases, with 26 bases spanning the gap. CDR1 GTSNPN and CDR2 SVGIG come from the germline V gene (reference sequence). The CDR3 loop reads CAWRANGVLGRIEAFF. CDR3 nucleotides: TGTGCCTGGCGTGCGAACGGGGTGTTGGGGCGGATTGAAGCTTTCTTT. Combining the CDR3 with reference TRBV30 and TRBJ1-1 gives the whole variable domain SQTIHQWPATLVQPVGSPLSLECTVEGTSNPNLYWYRQAAGRGLQLLFYSVGIGQISSEVPQNLSASRPQDRQFILSSKKLLLSDSGFYLCAWRANGVLGRIEAFFGQGTRLTVV.

This clone was counted a few times. This chain joins TRBV6-5 and TRBJ2-1; TRBD1 matches at 7 bases. After removal of 9 bases from V and 5 bases from J, the junction contained 4 bases not matched to a gene. The CDR3 has 12 amino acids. The germline V gene encodes CDR1 MNHEY and CDR2 SVGAGI. CDR3 bases: TGTGCCAGTAGGGGGCTAGACAATGAGCAGTTCTTC. Translation gives CASRGLDNEQFF.

The CDR3 loop reads CASSLRAYEQYF. CDR3 in DNA: TGTGCCAGCAGCCTGAGGGCCTACGAGCAGTACTTC. The rearrangement links TRBV6-5 to TRBJ2-7; D may be TRBD2 (5 bases). The V end lost 6 bases, the J end lost 2 bases, and 8 bases lay between the germline ends. CDR1 MNHEY and CDR2 SVGAGI come from the germline V gene. The CDR3 totals 12 residues.

V is TRBV29-1 and J is TRBJ1-2; D remains unclear. The length of the CDR3 is 14 residues. Germline V gene data show CDR1 as SQVTM and CDR2 as ANQGSEA. V gave up 3 bases and J gave up 8 bases, with 19 bases separating them. The CDR3 nucleotides read TGCAGCGTTGAGGAGTGGAGTGGCCTGATCGGCTACACCTTC. It encodes CSVEEWSGLIGYTF.

The rearrangement links TRBV9 to TRBJ2-7; D is perhaps TRBD1 or TRBD2 (5 bases each). Trimming stripped 2 bases from V and 3 bases from J, with 15 bases between. Germline CDR1 SGDLS, CDR2 YYNGEE. CDR3 length: 15 amino acids. Here the CDR3 reads CASSVGPPLNYEQYF. CDR3 DNA sequence: TGTGCCAGCAGCGTGGGACCTCCACTGAACTACGAGCAGTACTTC. Based on the CDR3 plus reference TRBV9 and TRBJ2-7, the full variable domain is DSGVTQTPKHLITATGQRVTLRCSPRSGDLSVYWYQQSLDQGLQFLIQYYNGEERAKGNILERFSAQQFPDLHSELNLSSLELGDSALYFCASSVGPPLNYEQYFGPGTRLTVT.

This clone has a handful of counts. The rearrangement links TRBV9 to TRBJ2-2, with TRBD2 matching over 9 bases. V lost 4 bases and J lost 7; bases outside the gene matches: 8. The length of the CDR3 is 15 residues. Germline CDR1 is SGDLS and CDR2 is YYNGEE. Here the CDR3 DNA reads TGTGCCAGCAGCTCCAGCGGGAGGAGAGACGGGGAGCTGTTTTTT. It codes for CASSSSGRRDGELFF.

This chain joins TRBV19 and TRBJ1-2; D unresolved. V lost 4 bases and J 8 bases, leaving 14 bases between the germline ends. Germline assignment: CDR1 LNHDA and CDR2 SQIVND (reference sequence). CDR3 length: 13 residues. DNA for the CDR3: TGTGCCAGTAGTAGGTTGGTTTCAGAAGGCTACACCTTC. Its protein product is CASSRLVSEGYTF.